This note documents a single TCR beta chain sequence. The data originate from a study of T cell changes during pregnancy in multiple sclerosis. The repertoire was sequenced with immunoSEQ multiplex PCR; TCRdb's copy has only in-frame clones and lacks some. The sample has about 66,000 clones, 91% seen once. The CDR3 has 11 amino acids. The germline V gene has CDR1 SGHVS and CDR2 FQNEAQ. Trimming took off 5 bases at V and 6 bases at J, with 8 bases between the two ends. Source: CD8+ T cells from peripheral blood mononuclear cells, taken before pregnancy. This TCR was sampled from a female donor with multiple sclerosis, enrolled in a pregnancy study. The V gene is TRBV7-8, the J gene TRBJ2-7; TRBD1 is a possible D gene (6 bases). The chain's CDR3 is CASSRGGEQYF. DNA of the CDR3: TGTGCCAGCAGCCGAGGGGGCGAGCAGTACTTC.